This T cell receptor beta chain comes out of a study of T cells expressing NK-cell markers. The wider study: Repertoire data for TCR beta were derived from sorted T cells (CD3+CD56+NKG2C+, CD3+CD56+NKG2C- and CD3+CD56-NKG2C+). Overall study results and limits: Four of the donors also had these clonotypes leading their CD3+CD56-NKG2C+ fraction. About 1.0-8% of CD8+ T cells in about six donors belonged to dominant NKG2C+ clonotypes. It was still unclear whether expanded NKG2C+ T cell clones were HCMV specific.

On this clonotype: Its antigen is undetermined.

In germline, CDR1 is KGHDR, CDR2 SFDVKD. The CDR3 consists of 12 residues. TCRdb reprocessed the 5' RACE reads and keeps a single row for each CDR3 protein, giving no DNA. The record lists about 380,000 distinct CDR3 sequences, of which the ten most abundant hold roughly 5.2%. The specimen sequenced was blood T cells: a sorted CD56 or NKG2C T cell subset, CD4+ or CD8+ T cells, or bulk PBMC T cells (not recorded which). The genes are TRBV24-1 and TRBJ2-5; no DNA is available, so the TRBD1 call from TCRdb remains unchecked. This TCR was recovered from a man aged 18-70 years in good health. The CDR3 protein is CATSDRVGTQYF.